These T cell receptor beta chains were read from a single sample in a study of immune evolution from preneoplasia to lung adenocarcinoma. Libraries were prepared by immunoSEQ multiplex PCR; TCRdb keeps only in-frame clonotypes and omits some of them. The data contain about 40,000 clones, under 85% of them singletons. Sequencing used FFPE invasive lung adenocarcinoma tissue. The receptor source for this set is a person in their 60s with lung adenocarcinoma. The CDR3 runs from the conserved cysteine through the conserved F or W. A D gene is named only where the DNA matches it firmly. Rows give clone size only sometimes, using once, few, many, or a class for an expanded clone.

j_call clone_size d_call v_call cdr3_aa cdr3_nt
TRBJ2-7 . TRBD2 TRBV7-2 CASSSGGTSVYEQYF TGTGCCAGCAGCTCAGGGGGGACTAGCGTATACGAGCAGTACTTC
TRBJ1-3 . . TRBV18 CASSPQAPSDTIYF TGTGCCAGCTCACCACAGGCTCCCTCGGACACCATATATTTT
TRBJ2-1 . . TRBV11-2 CASSLGNLQGNEQFF TGTGCCAGCAGCTTAGGTAACCTACAGGGCAATGAGCAGTTCTTC
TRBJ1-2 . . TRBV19 CASSIMSGKGGYTF TGTGCCAGTAGTATAATGTCGGGCAAAGGAGGCTACACCTTC
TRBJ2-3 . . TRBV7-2 CASSTRRVDTQYF TGTGCCAGCAGCACCCGTCGAGTAGATACGCAGTATTTT
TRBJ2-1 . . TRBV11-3 CASSPRVGVNEQFF TGTGCCAGCAGCCCACGGGTGGGGGTCAATGAGCAGTTCTTC
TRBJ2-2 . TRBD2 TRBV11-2 CASSSRLAGGTGELFF TGTGCCAGCAGCTCTCGACTAGCGGGGGGCACCGGGGAGCTGTTTTTT
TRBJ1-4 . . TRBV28 CASRLGGATNEKLFF TGTGCCAGCCGCCTAGGAGGGGCGACTAATGAAAAACTGTTTTTT
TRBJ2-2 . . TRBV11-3 CASAREVVAGELFF TGTGCCAGCGCTAGGGAGGTTGTGGCCGGGGAGCTGTTTTTT
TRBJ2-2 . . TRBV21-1 CASSQGQGRPGELFF TGTGCCAGCAGTCAGGGACAGGGGCGCCCCGGGGAGCTGTTTTTT
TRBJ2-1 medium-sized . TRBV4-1 CASSQDFQNEQFF TGCGCCAGCAGCCAAGACTTCCAGAATGAGCAGTTCTTC
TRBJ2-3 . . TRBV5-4 CASSLAGGGTQYF TGTGCCAGCAGCTTGGCTGGGGGAGGAACGCAGTATTTT
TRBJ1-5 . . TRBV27 CASSLGYSNQPQHF TGTGCCAGCAGTTTGGGGTATTCCAATCAGCCCCAGCATTTT
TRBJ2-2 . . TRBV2 CASSGQRETNTGELFF TGTGCCAGCAGCGGGCAACGGGAGACTAACACCGGGGAGCTGTTTTTT
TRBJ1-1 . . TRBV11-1 CASRGNTEAFF TGTGCCAGCAGGGGCAACACTGAAGCTTTCTTT
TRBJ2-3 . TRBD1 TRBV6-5 CASSYDSGQGTDTQYF TGTGCCAGCAGCTACGACTCGGGACAGGGGACAGATACGCAGTATTTT
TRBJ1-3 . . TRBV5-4 CASSSRENSLNTIYF TGTGCCAGCAGTTCCAGGGAAAATTCCCTAAACACCATATATTTT
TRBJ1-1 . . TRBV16 CASSQWSVNTEAFF TGTGCCAGCAGCCAATGGTCGGTGAACACTGAAGCTTTCTTT
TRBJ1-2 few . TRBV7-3 CASSFDSPLDGYTF TGTGCCAGCAGCTTTGACAGTCCCCTCGATGGCTACACCTTC
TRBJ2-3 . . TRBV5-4 CASSLSTDTQYF TGTGCCAGCAGCTTATCTACAGATACGCAGTATTTT
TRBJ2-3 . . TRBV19 CASTRGRAYTDTQYF TGTGCCAGTACCCGCGGCAGGGCTTACACAGATACGCAGTATTTT
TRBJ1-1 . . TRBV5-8 CASSDGGGPRRAFF TGTGCCAGCAGCGATGGCGGGGGGCCGCGGCGAGCTTTCTTT
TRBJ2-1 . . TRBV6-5 CASSRTGTYYNEQFF TGTGCCAGCAGCCGTACCGGGACTTACTACAATGAGCAGTTCTTC
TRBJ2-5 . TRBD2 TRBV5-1 CASSLGRAGETQYF TGCGCCAGCAGCTTAGGGAGGGCTGGAGAGACCCAGTACTTC